The 2 T cell receptor beta chains reported below all come from one sample, sequenced in a study of neurological immune-mediated disorders. TCRdb analysed the 5' RACE reads with MiXCR anew, one entry per CDR3 protein. The sample consists of some 71,000 distinct CDR3 sequences, roughly 10% of them appearing once. Specified time point: longitudinal time-point 1 (baseline). Sequences were obtained from PBMCs. The source of these receptors is a man aged 30 to 39 in good health.

As for this clonotype: This may arise from a read error, as a much more abundant clone is one base away. This chain links TRBV27 with TRBJ2-7; D might be TRBD1 (6 bases). The CDR3 runs 15 residues. CDR1 MNHEY and CDR2 SMNVEV come from the germline V gene (reference sequence). CDR3 residues: CASSLSGAGSNEQYF. The CDR3 nucleotides are TGTGCCAGCAGTTTATCGGGGGCAGGCTCCAACGAGCAGTACTTC.

This clonotype appeared many times. The chain recombines TRBV6-5 with TRBJ2-1; 9 positions agree with TRBD2. Unmatched junction bases numbered 15, after V lost 7 bases and J lost 8 bases. The CDR3 sequence is 16 residues long. From germline, CDR1 is MNHEY and CDR2 SVGAGI. CDR3 residues: CASTGPSAGGLDEQFF. CDR3 sequence (DNA): TGTGCCAGCACCGGCCCCTCTGCGGGGGGGTTGGATGAGCAGTTCTTC.